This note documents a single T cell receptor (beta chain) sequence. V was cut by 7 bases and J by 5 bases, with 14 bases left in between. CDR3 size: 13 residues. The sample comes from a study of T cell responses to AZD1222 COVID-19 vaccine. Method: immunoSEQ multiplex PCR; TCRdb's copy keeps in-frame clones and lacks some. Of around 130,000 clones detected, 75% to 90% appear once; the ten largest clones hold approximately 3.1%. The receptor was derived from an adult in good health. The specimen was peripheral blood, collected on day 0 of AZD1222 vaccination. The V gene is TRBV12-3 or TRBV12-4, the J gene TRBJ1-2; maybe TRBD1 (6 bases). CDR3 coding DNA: TGTGCCAGCACCTTGACAGGATATTATGGCTACACCTTC. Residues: CASTLTGYYGYTF.